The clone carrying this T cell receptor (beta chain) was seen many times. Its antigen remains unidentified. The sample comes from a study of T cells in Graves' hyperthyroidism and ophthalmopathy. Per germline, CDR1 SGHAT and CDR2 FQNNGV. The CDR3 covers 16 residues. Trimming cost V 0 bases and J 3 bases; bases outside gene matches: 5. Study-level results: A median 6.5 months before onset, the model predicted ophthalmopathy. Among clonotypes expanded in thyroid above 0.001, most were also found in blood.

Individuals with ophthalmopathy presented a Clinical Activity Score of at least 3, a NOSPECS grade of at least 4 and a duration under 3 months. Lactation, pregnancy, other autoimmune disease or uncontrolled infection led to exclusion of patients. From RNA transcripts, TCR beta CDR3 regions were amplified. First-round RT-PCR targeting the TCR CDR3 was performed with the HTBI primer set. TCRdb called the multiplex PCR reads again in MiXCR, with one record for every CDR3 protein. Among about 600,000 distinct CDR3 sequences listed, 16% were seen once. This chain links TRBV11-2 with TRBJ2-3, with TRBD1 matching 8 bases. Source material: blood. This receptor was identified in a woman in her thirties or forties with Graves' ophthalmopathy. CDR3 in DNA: TGTGCCAGCAGCTTAGACGTCCAGGGGGCGACAGATACGCAGTATTTT. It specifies CASSLDVQGATDTQYF.